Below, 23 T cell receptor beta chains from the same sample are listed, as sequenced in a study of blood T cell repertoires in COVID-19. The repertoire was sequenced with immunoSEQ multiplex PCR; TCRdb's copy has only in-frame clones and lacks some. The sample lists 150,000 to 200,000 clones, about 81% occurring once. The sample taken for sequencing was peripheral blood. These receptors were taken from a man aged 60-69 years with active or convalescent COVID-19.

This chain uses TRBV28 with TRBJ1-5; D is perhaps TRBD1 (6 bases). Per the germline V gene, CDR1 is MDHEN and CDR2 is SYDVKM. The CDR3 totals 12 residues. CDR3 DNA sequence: TGTTCAGGCAGGGGTAGCAATCAGCCCCAGCATTTT. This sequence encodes CSGRGSNQPQHF.

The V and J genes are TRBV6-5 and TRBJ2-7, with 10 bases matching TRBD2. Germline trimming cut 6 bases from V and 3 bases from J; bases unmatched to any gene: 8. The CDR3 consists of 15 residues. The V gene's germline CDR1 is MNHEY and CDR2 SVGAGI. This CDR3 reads CASSGGLAVYYEQYF. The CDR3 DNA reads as TGTGCCAGCAGCGGCGGACTAGCGGTCTACTACGAGCAGTACTTC.

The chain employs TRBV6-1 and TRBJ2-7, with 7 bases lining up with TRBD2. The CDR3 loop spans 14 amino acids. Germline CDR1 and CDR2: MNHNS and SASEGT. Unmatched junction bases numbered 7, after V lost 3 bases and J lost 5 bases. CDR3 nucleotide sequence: TGTGCCAGCAGTGAGGACTTGCGGGGGAACGAGCAGTACTTC. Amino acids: CASSEDLRGNEQYF.

As DNA, the CDR3 is TGTGCCAGCAGTTTCAGGGGGGACAGGTTGGACGAGCAGTACTTC. It yields the protein CASSFRGDRLDEQYF. The chain combines TRBV6-5 with TRBJ2-7, with TRBD1 matching 8 bases. There are 15 residues in the CDR3. The V and J ends lost 4 bases and 5 bases, in that order; junction bases with no gene match: 10. Germline V CDR1 and CDR2: MNHEY, SVGAGI.

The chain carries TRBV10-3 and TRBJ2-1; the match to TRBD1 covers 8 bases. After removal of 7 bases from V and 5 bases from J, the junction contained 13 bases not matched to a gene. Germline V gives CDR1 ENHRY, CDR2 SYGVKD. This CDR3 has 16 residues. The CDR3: CAITQDRAGLDNEQFF. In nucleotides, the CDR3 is TGTGCCATCACCCAGGACAGGGCGGGTTTGGACAATGAGCAGTTCTTC.

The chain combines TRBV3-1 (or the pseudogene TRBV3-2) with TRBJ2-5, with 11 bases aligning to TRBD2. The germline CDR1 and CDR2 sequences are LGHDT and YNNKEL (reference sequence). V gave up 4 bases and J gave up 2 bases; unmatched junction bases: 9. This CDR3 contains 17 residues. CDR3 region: CASSLGKLAGEQETQYF. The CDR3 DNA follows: TGTGCCAGCAGCCTTGGGAAACTAGCGGGGGAACAAGAGACCCAGTACTTC.

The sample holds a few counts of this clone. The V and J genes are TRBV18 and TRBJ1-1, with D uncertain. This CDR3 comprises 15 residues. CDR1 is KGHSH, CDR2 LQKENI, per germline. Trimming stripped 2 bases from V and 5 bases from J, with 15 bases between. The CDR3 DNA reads TGTGCCAGCTCACCATTTCACGGCGGAGGGACTGAAGCTTTCTTT. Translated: CASSPFHGGGTEAFF.

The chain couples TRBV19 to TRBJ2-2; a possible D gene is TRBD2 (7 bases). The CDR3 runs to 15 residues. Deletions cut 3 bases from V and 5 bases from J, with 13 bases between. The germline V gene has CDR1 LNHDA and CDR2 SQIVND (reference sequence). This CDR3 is CASSMKGGGTGELFF. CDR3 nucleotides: TGTGCCAGTAGTATGAAAGGGGGAGGGACCGGGGAGCTGTTTTTT.

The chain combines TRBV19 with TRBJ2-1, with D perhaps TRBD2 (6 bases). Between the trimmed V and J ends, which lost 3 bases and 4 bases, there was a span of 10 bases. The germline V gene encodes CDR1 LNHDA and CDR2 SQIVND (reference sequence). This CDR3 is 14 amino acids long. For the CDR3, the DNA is TGTGCCAGTAGTATGGCGGGACCTTACAATGAGCAGTTCTTC. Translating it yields CASSMAGPYNEQFF.

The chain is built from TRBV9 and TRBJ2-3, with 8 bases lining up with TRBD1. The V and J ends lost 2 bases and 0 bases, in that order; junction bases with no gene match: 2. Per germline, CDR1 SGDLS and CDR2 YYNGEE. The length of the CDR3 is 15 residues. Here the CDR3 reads CASSVQGASTDTQYF. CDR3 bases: TGTGCCAGCAGCGTCCAGGGGGCAAGCACAGATACGCAGTATTTT. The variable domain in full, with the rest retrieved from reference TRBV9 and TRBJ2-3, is DSGVTQTPKHLITATGQRVTLRCSPRSGDLSVYWYQQSLDQGLQFLIQYYNGEERAKGNILERFSAQQFPDLHSELNLSSLELGDSALYFCASSVQGASTDTQYFGPGTRLTVL.

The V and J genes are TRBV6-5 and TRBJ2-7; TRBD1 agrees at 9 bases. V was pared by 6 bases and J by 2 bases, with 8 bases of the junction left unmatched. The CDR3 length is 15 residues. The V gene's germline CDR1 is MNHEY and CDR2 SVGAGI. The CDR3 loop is CASRSGQGRTYEQYF. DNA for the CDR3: TGTGCCAGCAGGTCGGGACAGGGTAGGACCTACGAGCAGTACTTC.

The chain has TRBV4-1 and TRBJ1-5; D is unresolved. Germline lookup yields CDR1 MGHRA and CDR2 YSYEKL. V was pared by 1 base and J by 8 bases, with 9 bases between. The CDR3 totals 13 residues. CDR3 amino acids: CASSQGIAEPQHF. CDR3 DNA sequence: TGCGCCAGCAGCCAAGGCATAGCAGAGCCCCAGCATTTT.

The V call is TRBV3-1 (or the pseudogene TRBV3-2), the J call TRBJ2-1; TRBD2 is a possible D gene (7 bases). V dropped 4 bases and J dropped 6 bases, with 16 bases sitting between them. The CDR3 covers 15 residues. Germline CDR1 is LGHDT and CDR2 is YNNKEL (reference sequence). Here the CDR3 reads CASSLRGAVRNEQFF. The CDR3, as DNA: TGTGCCAGCAGCCTTCGGGGGGCCGTCCGCAATGAGCAGTTCTTC.

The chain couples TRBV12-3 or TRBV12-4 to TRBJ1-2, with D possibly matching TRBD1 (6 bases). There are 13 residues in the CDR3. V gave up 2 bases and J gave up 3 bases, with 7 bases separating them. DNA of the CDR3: TGTGCCAGCAGTTTAACAGGGTACTATGGCTACACCTTC. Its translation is CASSLTGYYGYTF.

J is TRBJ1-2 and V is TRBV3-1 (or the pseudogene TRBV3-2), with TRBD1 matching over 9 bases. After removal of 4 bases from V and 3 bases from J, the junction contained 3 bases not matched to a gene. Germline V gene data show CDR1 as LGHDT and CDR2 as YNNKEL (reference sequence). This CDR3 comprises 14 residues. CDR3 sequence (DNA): TGTGCCAGCAGCCCCGGGACAGGGTACTATGGCTACACCTTC. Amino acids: CASSPGTGYYGYTF.

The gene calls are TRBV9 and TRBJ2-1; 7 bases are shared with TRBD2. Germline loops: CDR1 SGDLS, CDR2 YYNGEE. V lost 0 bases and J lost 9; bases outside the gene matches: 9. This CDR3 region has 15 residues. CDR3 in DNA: TGTGCCAGCAGCGTAGGTGATAGCGGGCGGGTTGAGCAGTTCTTC. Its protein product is CASSVGDSGRVEQFF.

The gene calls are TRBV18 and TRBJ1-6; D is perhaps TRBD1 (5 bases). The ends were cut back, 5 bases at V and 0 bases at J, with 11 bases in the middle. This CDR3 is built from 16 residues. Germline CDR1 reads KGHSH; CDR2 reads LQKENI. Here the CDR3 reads CASSTDTRSYNSPLHF. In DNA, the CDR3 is TGTGCCAGCTCAACGGACACGCGCTCCTATAATTCACCCCTCCACTTT.

In DNA form, the CDR3 reads TGTGCCAGCAGTTTAGGGGGGGCGCGCACAGATACGCAGTATTTT. Protein: CASSLGGARTDTQYF. This chain uses TRBV28 with TRBJ2-3; the D gene is possibly TRBD2 (7 bases). The CDR3 is 15 residues long. Looked up from germline, CDR1 is MDHEN and CDR2 is SYDVKM. V gave up 2 bases and J gave up 1 base, with 10 bases separating them.

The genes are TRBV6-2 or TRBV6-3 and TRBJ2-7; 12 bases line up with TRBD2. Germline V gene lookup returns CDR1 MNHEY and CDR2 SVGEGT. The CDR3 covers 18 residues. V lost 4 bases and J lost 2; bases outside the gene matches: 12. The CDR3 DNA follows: TGTGCCAGCAGTTCATCTGGAGGACTAGCGGGGACTACCTACGAGCAGTACTTC. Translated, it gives CASSSSGGLAGTTYEQYF.

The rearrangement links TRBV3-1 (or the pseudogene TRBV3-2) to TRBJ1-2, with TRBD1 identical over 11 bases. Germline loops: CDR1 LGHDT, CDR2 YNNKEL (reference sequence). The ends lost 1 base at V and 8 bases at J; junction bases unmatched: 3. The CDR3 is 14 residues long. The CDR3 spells CASSQGTGGVGYTF. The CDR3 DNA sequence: TGTGCCAGCAGCCAAGGGACAGGGGGCGTCGGCTACACCTTC.

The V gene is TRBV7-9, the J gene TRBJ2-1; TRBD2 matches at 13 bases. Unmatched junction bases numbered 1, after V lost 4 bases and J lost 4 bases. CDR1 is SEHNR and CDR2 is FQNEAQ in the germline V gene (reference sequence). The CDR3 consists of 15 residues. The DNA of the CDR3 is TGTGCCAGCAGCTGGACTAGCGGGGGATACAATGAGCAGTTCTTC. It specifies CASSWTSGGYNEQFF.

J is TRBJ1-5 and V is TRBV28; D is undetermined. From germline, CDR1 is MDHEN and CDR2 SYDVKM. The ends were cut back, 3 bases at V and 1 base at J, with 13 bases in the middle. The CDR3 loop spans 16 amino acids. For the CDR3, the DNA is TGTGCCAGCAGTTTCCCAGGTTTCAGGAGCAATCAGCCCCAGCATTTT. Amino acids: CASSFPGFRSNQPQHF.

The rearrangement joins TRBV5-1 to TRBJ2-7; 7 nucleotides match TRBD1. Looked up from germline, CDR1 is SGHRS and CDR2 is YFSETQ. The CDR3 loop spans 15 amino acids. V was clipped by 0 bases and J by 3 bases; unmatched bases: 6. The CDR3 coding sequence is TGCGCCAGCAGCTTGGAGGGGGACAGTCTCTACGAGCAGTACTTC. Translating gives CASSLEGDSLYEQYF.